A single sample is the source of the 5 T cell receptor beta chains below, sequenced in a study of T cell repertoires in cytomegalovirus infection. Their antigens are not known. One entry per CDR3 protein, called by TCRdb with MiXCR from the reads. The sample consists of 450,000 to 600,000 distinct CDR3 sequences, 30% to 35% of them appearing once. The material sequenced was cultured PBMCs, taken from culture after CMV antigen stimulation. The receptor source for this set is a human donor in good health (CMV status not recorded). Some clones in this sample may be carry-over from other donors' samples.

V usage is TRBV10-3 and J usage is TRBJ2-1; 10 bases match TRBD1. CDR1 and CDR2 from the germline V gene are ENHRY and SYGVKD. The CDR3 has 16 amino acids. The V gene end was trimmed by 0 bases and the J gene end by 4 bases; junction bases not matched to a gene: 3. CDR3 DNA: TGTGCCATCAGTGAGTCAGGACAGGGGGGATACAATGAGCAGTTCTTC. The encoded protein is CAISESGQGGYNEQFF.

The chain recombines TRBV7-9 with TRBJ1-2, with D hard to call. Germline values: CDR1 SEHNR, CDR2 FQNEAQ (reference sequence). V lost 3 bases, J lost 7 bases, and 6 bases lay in between. The CDR3 has 11 amino acids. CDR3 loop: CASSFVVGYTF. The CDR3 DNA reads TGTGCCAGCAGCTTTGTGGTTGGCTACACCTTC.

Only a few counts were recorded for this clonotype. This chain uses TRBV7-2 with TRBJ2-1, with TRBD2 matching over 13 bases. CDR1 is SGHTA and CDR2 is FQGNSA in the germline V gene. This CDR3 is 17 amino acids long. V shed 4 bases, J shed 8 bases, and the junction held 11 bases outside the gene matches. The CDR3 DNA reads TGTGCCAGCAGCTGGACTAGCGGGAGTACGGCCGGCGATGAGCAGTTCTTC. This codes for CASSWTSGSTAGDEQFF.

This clonotype was observed a few times. This chain links TRBV28 with TRBJ1-1, with D maybe TRBD1 (5 bases). The CDR3 spans 15 residues. Germline lookup yields CDR1 MDHEN and CDR2 SYDVKM. The ends were cut back, 6 bases at V and 1 base at J, with 15 bases in the middle. CDR3 bases: TGTGCCAGCAGCTCAGGGACGGCGGGGAACACTGAAGCTTTCTTT. Translated: CASSSGTAGNTEAFF.

Of note for this clonotype: A much larger clone differs from this one at a single base, so this may be a read error. The gene calls are TRBV7-2 and TRBJ2-1, with 7 positions matching TRBD2. Trimming at V came to 10 bases and at J to 5 bases, leaving 5 bases not matched to a gene. This CDR3 is 12 amino acids long. Germline CDR1 and CDR2: SGHTA and FQGNSA. CDR3: CATSSGNNEQFF. The CDR3 DNA sequence: TGTGCCACCTCTAGCGGCAACAATGAGCAGTTCTTC.